The entry that follows covers one T cell receptor (beta chain) sequence. Its antigen is currently unknown. V lost 3 bases and J 0 bases, leaving 10 bases between the germline ends. Germline lookup yields CDR1 SGDLS and CDR2 YYNGEE. CDR3 length: 15 residues. As to time point: newly diagnosed GD, antithyroid drugs for less than 3 months. There was RNA extracted from PBMCs, and the TCR library was made from it. This entry belongs to a study of regulatory T cells in long-lasting Graves disease. Study-wide background: Duration of antithyroid drug therapy among newly diagnosed Graves' patients was under 3 months.

The study's findings and limits: The study found lower TCR diversity in persistent Graves' patients than in newly diagnosed ones. Examination was confined to peripheral blood, excluding thyroid tissue.

Combining iRepertoire HTBI primers with Arm-PCR of CDR3 regions, the authors built TCR beta libraries. TCRdb ran MiXCR on the multiplex PCR reads and lists one entry per CDR3 protein. Of approximately 480,000 distinct CDR3 sequences listed, roughly 15% are singletons. This sample also belongs to another study, concerning T cells in Graves' hyperthyroidism and ophthalmopathy.

This chain joins TRBV9 and TRBJ2-1; possibly TRBD1 for D (6 bases). The input for sequencing was peripheral blood mononuclear cells (PBMCs), taken at new diagnosis, from a patient treated with antithyroid drugs. This receptor was taken from a man aged 35-49 years with Graves disease. The CDR3 loop reads CASSAQGRSYNEQFF. As DNA, the CDR3 is TGTGCCAGCAGCGCGCAGGGGCGCTCCTACAATGAGCAGTTCTTC.